The 25 T cell receptor beta chains below were found in one sample sequenced in a study of neurological immune-mediated disorders. One entry per CDR3 protein results from TCRdb running MiXCR on the 5' RACE reads. The table lists fewer than 60,000 distinct CDR3 sequences, around 13% of them singletons. Regarding time point: longitudinal time-point 2. Sequencing was done on a sample of PBMCs. The receptors were gathered from a male donor with HTLV-1-associated myelopathy (HAM/TSP).

This clonotype was observed at least ten times. The CDR3 is CSASGGAQETQYF. The CDR3 bases are TGCAGTGCTAGCGGGGGGGCTCAAGAGACCCAGTACTTC. This sequence joins TRBV20-1 and TRBJ2-5; 8 bases are shared with TRBD2. Germline assignment: CDR1 DFQATT and CDR2 SNEGSKA (reference sequence). This CDR3 has 13 residues. V dropped 3 bases and J dropped 2; count of bases not matched to a gene: 2.

This clonotype was observed many times. This chain joins TRBV5-6 and TRBJ2-7, with D perhaps being TRBD1 or TRBD2 (5 bases each). The CDR3 extends over 13 amino acids. V was trimmed by 4 bases and J by 2 bases, leaving 10 bases between them. Per germline, CDR1 SGHDT and CDR2 YYEEEE. CDR3 coding DNA: TGTGCCAGCAGCCACCGGGACGCCTACGAGCAGTACTTC. Translated, it gives CASSHRDAYEQYF.

As to this clonotype: One end of the junction varies from germline; a read error may be responsible. The rearrangement uses TRBV15 and TRBJ2-2; D is undetermined. Germline V gives CDR1 LNHNV, CDR2 YYDKDF (reference sequence). CDR3 length: 15 residues. The CDR3 protein is CATSLRIWVTGELFF. Written as DNA, the CDR3 is TGTGCCACCAGCCTACGCATCTGGGTGACCGGCGAGCTGTTTTTT.

This clonotype was counted ten times or more. The rearrangement uses TRBV7-6 and TRBJ2-1; D uncertain. The V end was cut by 3 bases, the J end by 3 bases, with 18 bases between. The germline CDR1 and CDR2 sequences are SGHVS and FNYEAQ. This CDR3 has 17 amino acids. CDR3 sequence: CASSFTAPGSYYNEQFF. The CDR3 DNA reads TGTGCCAGCAGCTTTACCGCACCCGGGTCCTACTACAATGAGCAGTTCTTC.

The table lists this clonotype with many counts. The rearrangement uses TRBV12-3 or TRBV12-4 and TRBJ1-1; D is uncertain. The V end was cut by 4 bases, the J end by 2 bases, with 14 bases between. The CDR3 extends over 15 amino acids. CDR3 in DNA: TGTGCCAGCAGTTATAGGTCGGTTCGAAACACTGAAGCTTTCTTT. Its translation is CASSYRSVRNTEAFF.

The table lists this clonotype with many counts. The V call is TRBV5-1, the J call TRBJ1-1; tentative D call: TRBD1 (5 bases). Germline CDR1 reads SGHRS; CDR2 reads YFSETQ. Trimming left V 4 bases short and J 7 bases short, with 17 bases between. The length of the CDR3 is 14 residues. Here the CDR3 reads CASSPQGSGGEAFF. DNA of the CDR3: TGCGCCAGCAGCCCCCAGGGCTCGGGGGGTGAAGCTTTCTTT.

This clonotype has ten or more counts. The chain joins TRBV5-1 to TRBJ2-5; D might be TRBD1 (5 bases). Per germline, CDR1 SGHRS and CDR2 YFSETQ. The ends were cut back, 6 bases at V and 1 base at J, with 13 bases in the middle. This CDR3 is built from 14 residues. CDR3 sequence: CASKGMISQETQYF. The CDR3 region has the DNA TGCGCCAGCAAGGGGATGATTTCCCAAGAGACCCAGTACTTC.

This clonotype was seen repeatedly, ten times or more. The chain is built from TRBV4-1 and TRBJ2-4, with D possibly being TRBD1 (5 bases). The V gene's germline CDR1 is MGHRA and CDR2 YSYEKL. The CDR3 length is 16 residues. V gave up 4 bases and J gave up 6 bases, with 19 bases separating them. This CDR3 reads CASSPPGRHQGNIQYF. The CDR3 coding sequence is TGCGCCAGCAGCCCACCTGGAAGGCACCAGGGAAACATTCAGTACTTC.

This clonotype has ten or more counts. The rearrangement joins TRBV5-1 to TRBJ2-1; D is unclear. CDR3 length equals 16 residues. V was clipped by 1 base and J by 7 bases, with 18 bases between them. Per the germline V gene, CDR1 is SGHRS and CDR2 is YFSETQ. The CDR3 sequence: CASSLLAAGGFNEQFF. For the CDR3, the DNA is TGCGCCAGCAGCTTGTTGGCGGCAGGCGGATTTAATGAGCAGTTCTTC.

The sample holds many counts of this clonotype. V usage is TRBV5-1 and J usage is TRBJ2-5; 7 positions match TRBD2. This CDR3 spans 14 amino acids. J lost 5 bases, V lost 5 bases, and 9 bases had no gene match. Germline CDR1 is SGHRS and CDR2 is YFSETQ. The CDR3 DNA reads TGCGCCAGCAGTTTAATTCGGGGGGTCGAGACCCAGTACTTC. Translating gives CASSLIRGVETQYF.

Here the CDR3 DNA reads TGTGCCAGCTCACCGGAAGGGTTCGAGCAGTACTTC. It translates to CASSPEGFEQYF. V is TRBV18 and J is TRBJ2-7; D is unresolved. The CDR3 contains 12 residues. V was pared by 3 bases and J by 6 bases, with 9 bases between. CDR1 is KGHSH and CDR2 is LQKENI in the germline V gene.

This sequence joins TRBV19 and TRBJ2-1, with 8 bases that match TRBD2. The CDR3 length is 15 residues. Germline CDR1 reads LNHDA; CDR2 reads SQIVND (reference sequence). After removal of 1 base from V and 1 base from J, the junction contained 0 bases not matched to a gene. The DNA of the CDR3 is TGTGCCAGTAGTATAGCGGGGGGGTCCTACAATGAGCAGTTCTTC. Protein: CASSIAGGSYNEQFF.

The chain is built from TRBV4-3 and TRBJ2-3; no firm D call. Trimming shortened V by 1 base and J by 2 bases, and 13 bases separated the two germline ends. The germline V gene has CDR1 LGHNA and CDR2 YSLEER. The CDR3 covers 16 residues. The CDR3 DNA is TGCGCCAGCAGCCAAGTCACCGACTTTTACACAGATACGCAGTATTTT. The encoded protein is CASSQVTDFYTDTQYF.

In this sample, this clonotype turned up many times. The chain recombines TRBV11-3 with TRBJ1-5; D gene unclear. This CDR3 comprises 13 residues. Trimming removed 4 bases from V and 4 bases from J, with 8 bases in between. Germline CDR1 is SGHNT and CDR2 is YENEEA. CDR3 sequence reads: CASSSESNQPQHF. CDR3 sequence (DNA): TGTGCCAGCAGCTCGGAGTCGAATCAGCCCCAGCATTTT.

This clonotype showed up many times. The V call is TRBV20-1, the J call TRBJ2-1; 8 bases line up with TRBD1. CDR1 and CDR2 from the germline V gene are DFQATT and SNEGSKA (reference sequence). V gave up 0 bases and J gave up 12 bases; unmatched junction bases: 16. This CDR3 is built from 16 residues. In DNA, the CDR3 is TGCAGTGCTAGAGATCCGGAGACAGGGGATTTCATGGGGCAGTTCTTC. Amino acid sequence: CSARDPETGDFMGQFF.

There are many counts of this clonotype. The V and J genes are TRBV6-1 and TRBJ1-1; D ambiguous. Germline CDR1 is MNHNS and CDR2 is SASEGT. The CDR3 covers 11 residues. V was cut by 11 bases and J by 1 base, with 8 bases left in between. DNA of the CDR3: TGTGCCTGTCCGGGGAACACTGAAGCTTTCTTT. Translated, it gives CACPGNTEAFF.

This rearrangement joins TRBV12-3 or TRBV12-4 to TRBJ1-2; a weak D match, TRBD1 (6 bases). Trimming removed 8 bases at V and 8 bases at J, with 24 bases between. The CDR3 consists of 15 residues. CDR3 nucleotide sequence: TGTGCCAGCCGTGGACCCGGGACATGGGCCTACGGCTACACCTTC. Protein sequence: CASRGPGTWAYGYTF.

This clonotype was counted ten times or more. The J gene is TRBJ2-5, the V gene TRBV7-2, with 11 bases matching TRBD2. V was clipped by 5 bases and J by 3 bases; unmatched bases: 8. CDR3 length equals 16 residues. CDR1 and CDR2 (germline): SGHTA, FQGNSA. The CDR3 loop is CASSATLAGGKETQYF. The DNA of the CDR3 is TGTGCCAGCAGCGCTACTCTAGCGGGGGGCAAAGAGACCCAGTACTTC.

Many counts were recorded for this clonotype. The chain recombines TRBV5-1 with TRBJ2-2; D unclear. The V gene lost 4 bases and the J gene lost 13 bases, with 23 bases spanning the gap. Germline V CDR1 and CDR2: SGHRS, YFSETQ. There are 15 residues in the CDR3. The CDR3 region is CASSPRITMEMSLFF. In DNA, the CDR3 is TGCGCCAGCAGCCCCCGGATCACTATGGAGATGTCGCTGTTTTTT. Full variable domain (rest looked up from reference TRBV5-1 and TRBJ2-2): KAGVTQTPRYLIKTRGQQVTLSCSPISGHRSVSWYQQTPGQGLQFLFEYFSETQRNKGNFPGRFSGRQFSNSRSEMNVSTLELGDSALYLCASSPRITMEMSLFFGEGSRLTVL.

The sample holds many counts of this clonotype. The V and J genes are TRBV7-9 and TRBJ1-4; no definite D call. This CDR3 is built from 13 residues. The germline gives CDR1 SEHNR, CDR2 FQNEAQ (reference sequence). Between the trimmed V and J ends, which lost 3 bases and 8 bases, there was a span of 10 bases. The CDR3 loop reads CASSFSGVEKLFF. DNA for the CDR3: TGTGCCAGCAGCTTCTCCGGGGTCGAAAAACTGTTTTTT.

This clonotype was observed at least ten times. The chain employs TRBV12-3 or TRBV12-4 and TRBJ2-7; D may be TRBD1 or TRBD2 (5 bases each). Trimming took off 1 base at V and 0 bases at J, with 10 bases between the two ends. The CDR3 sequence is 15 residues long. CDR3 residues: CASSLGPGTSYEQYF. In nucleotides, the CDR3 is TGTGCCAGCAGTTTAGGACCCGGGACCTCCTACGAGCAGTACTTC.

This clonotype was found many times. CDR3 amino acids: CASSLEWRSTEAFF. DNA of the CDR3: TGTGCCAGCAGCTTAGAGTGGAGGAGCACTGAAGCTTTCTTT. The rearrangement uses TRBV7-9 and TRBJ1-1; D not certain. From germline, CDR1 is SEHNR and CDR2 FQNEAQ (reference sequence). V lost 1 base and J lost 4, with 10 bases in between. The CDR3 loop spans 14 amino acids.

The chain couples TRBV5-1 to TRBJ2-5; 8 nucleotides align to TRBD2. After removal of 0 bases from V and 3 bases from J, the junction contained 1 base not matched to a gene. The CDR3 is 14 residues long. Germline V gene lookup returns CDR1 SGHRS and CDR2 YFSETQ. The CDR3 spells CASSLVLAEETQYF. CDR3 DNA sequence: TGCGCCAGCAGCTTGGTACTAGCGGAAGAGACCCAGTACTTC.

This clonotype came up many times. V gene TRBV20-1 combines with J gene TRBJ1-6; 8 positions match TRBD1. The CDR3 covers 14 residues. The germline V gene has CDR1 DFQATT and CDR2 SNEGSKA (reference sequence). The junction had 6 bases not matched to a gene; V was cut back by 3 bases and J by 8 bases. The CDR3 here is CSASNRGTDSPLHF. CDR3 in DNA: TGCAGTGCTAGCAACAGGGGGACTGATTCACCCCTCCACTTT.

This clonotype was recorded many times. V is TRBV20-1 and J is TRBJ2-7; 7 nucleotides match TRBD1. CDR1 is DFQATT and CDR2 is SNEGSKA in the germline V gene (reference sequence). V trimming: 3 bases; J trimming: 6 bases; junction bases outside the gene matches: 17. The CDR3 is made up of 16 amino acids. CDR3 nucleotides: TGCAGTGCTAGGGTCGGGACAGCTCTTGTCGGTAGCGAGCAGTACTTC. This translates into CSARVGTALVGSEQYF.